The 17 T cell receptor beta chains below all came from one sample that was sequenced in a study of graft-versus-host responses after intestinal transplantation. Here immunoSEQ multiplex PCR was the method, and the copy in TCRdb shows in-frame clones only, minus some. There are 100,000 or so clones in the sample; 92% occur only once, and around 0.15% lies in the top ten. Their recognized antigens are unknown. The sequencing here drew on unstimulated CD4+ T cells sorted from spleen or lymph node cells, taken before intestinal transplant. These receptors came from a human donor who received an intestinal transplant.

The V call is TRBV6-5, the J call TRBJ1-2; D not certain. Trimming cost V 2 bases and J 5 bases, with 12 bases left between them. Germline lookup yields CDR1 MNHEY and CDR2 SVGAGI. The CDR3 has 14 residues. CDR3 DNA sequence: TGTGCCAGCAGTTACGGCAACCGGGGATATGGCTACACCTTC. Translation gives CASSYGNRGYGYTF.

V gene TRBV7-8 combines with J gene TRBJ1-5, with D perhaps TRBD1 (6 bases). CDR3 size: 15 residues. In germline, CDR1 is SGHVS, CDR2 FQNEAQ. The ends were cut back, 5 bases at V and 7 bases at J, with 18 bases in the middle. This chain's CDR3 is CASSDRTPRPQPQHF. CDR3 DNA sequence: TGTGCCAGCAGCGACAGGACCCCTCGGCCACAGCCCCAGCATTTT.

The rearrangement uses TRBV19 and TRBJ1-1, with a tentative D call TRBD1 (5 bases). Germline values: CDR1 LNHDA, CDR2 SQIVND (reference sequence). V was trimmed by 4 bases and J by 4 bases, leaving 16 bases between them. The CDR3 runs 15 residues. The CDR3 loop reads CASSKRAGPGTEAFF. The CDR3 region has the DNA TGTGCCAGTAGTAAGAGAGCAGGGCCGGGCACTGAAGCTTTCTTT.

The chain is built from TRBV7-9 and TRBJ1-2, with 7 positions matching TRBD1. V lost 5 bases, J lost 4 bases, and 7 bases stayed unmatched. Germline V lookup: CDR1 SEHNR, CDR2 FQNEAQ (reference sequence). The CDR3 consists of 14 residues. The CDR3 coding sequence is TGTGCCAGCAGCCCCCAGGACAGGTCCTATGGCTACACCTTC. This sequence encodes CASSPQDRSYGYTF.

The CDR3 sequence: CASSSGTRPLNEQFF. CDR3 in DNA: TGTGCCAGCAGCTCCGGGACTAGGCCTCTCAATGAGCAGTTCTTC. This chain joins TRBV6-5 and TRBJ2-1, with 8 bases that match TRBD2. V dropped 6 bases and J dropped 6; count of bases not matched to a gene: 10. The CDR3 runs to 15 residues. Germline V gives CDR1 MNHEY, CDR2 SVGAGI.

The V and J genes are TRBV5-1 and TRBJ2-2; D may be TRBD2 (5 bases). Germline assignment: CDR1 SGHRS and CDR2 YFSETQ. V lost 0 bases and J lost 5, with 11 bases in between. The CDR3 length is 15 residues. The CDR3 protein is CASSLVGPGTGELFF. The CDR3 DNA follows: TGCGCCAGCAGCTTGGTTGGTCCGGGGACCGGGGAGCTGTTTTTT. Full variable domain (outside the CDR3, taken from reference TRBV5-1 and TRBJ2-2): KAGVTQTPRYLIKTRGQQVTLSCSPISGHRSVSWYQQTPGQGLQFLFEYFSETQRNKGNFPGRFSGRQFSNSRSEMNVSTLELGDSALYLCASSLVGPGTGELFFGEGSRLTVL.

The genes are TRBV5-6 and TRBJ2-7; D may be TRBD2 (5 bases). Between the trimmed V and J ends, which lost 5 bases and 2 bases, there was a span of 20 bases. Germline V gives CDR1 SGHDT, CDR2 YYEEEE. CDR3 length: 16 residues. The CDR3 nucleotides read TGTGCCAGCAGTCCTGCGGCTAGCAGCTGGACCTACGAGCAGTACTTC. As protein: CASSPAASSWTYEQYF.

The chain couples TRBV11-3 to TRBJ2-3; 7 bases match TRBD2. The CDR3 contains 13 residues. Germline CDR1 is SGHNT and CDR2 is YENEEA. V dropped 2 bases and J dropped 6; count of bases not matched to a gene: 2. This CDR3 is CASSLFGGDTQYF. The CDR3 coding sequence is TGTGCCAGCAGCTTATTCGGGGGGGATACGCAGTATTTT.

The chain is built from TRBV5-4 and TRBJ2-5; 11 bases are a match to TRBD2. Germline loops: CDR1 SGHNT, CDR2 YYREEE (reference sequence). The CDR3 contains 16 residues. Trimming at V came to 1 base and at J to 5 bases, leaving 7 bases not matched to a gene. This chain's CDR3 is CASSLYRGLAGETQYF. CDR3 DNA sequence: TGTGCCAGCAGCTTGTACCGCGGACTAGCGGGTGAGACCCAGTACTTC.

The chain links TRBV9 to TRBJ2-3, with 7 bases lining up with TRBD1. The CDR3 is made up of 15 amino acids. Germline V lookup: CDR1 SGDLS, CDR2 YYNGEE. V shed 4 bases, J shed 2 bases, and the junction held 7 bases outside the gene matches. CDR3: CASSRTGLYTDTQYF. The CDR3, as DNA: TGTGCCAGCAGCCGGACAGGTCTATACACAGATACGCAGTATTTT.

The chain has TRBV6-5 and TRBJ1-2, with 7 bases fitting TRBD1. The CDR3 has 16 amino acids. V was pared by 2 bases and J by 6 bases, with 12 bases of the junction left unmatched. Per the germline V gene, CDR1 is MNHEY and CDR2 is SVGAGI. The CDR3 nucleotides read TGTGCCAGCAGTTACAACCCTATCACGACAGGGAATGGCTACACCTTC. Residues: CASSYNPITTGNGYTF.

The V call is TRBV2, the J call TRBJ2-2, with D unclear. CDR1 and CDR2 from the germline V gene are SNHLY and FYNNEI. V lost 2 bases to trimming and J lost 0 bases, with 4 bases between them. This CDR3 contains 14 residues. Here the CDR3 DNA reads TGTGCCAGCAGTGAACTATCGAACACCGGGGAGCTGTTTTTT. Protein: CASSELSNTGELFF. The whole variable domain, remainder taken from reference TRBV2 and TRBJ2-2, is EPEVTQTPSHQVTQMGQEVILRCVPISNHLYFYWYRQILGQKVEFLVSFYNNEISEKSEIFDDQFSVERPDGSNFTLKIRSTKLEDSAMYFCASSELSNTGELFFGEGSRLTVL.

This clone was recorded only once. J is TRBJ2-3 and V is TRBV9, with D hard to call. The length of the CDR3 is 14 residues. Trimming stripped 3 bases from V and 6 bases from J, with 14 bases between. Germline V gene sequence: CDR1 SGDLS, CDR2 YYNGEE. The CDR3 protein is CASSGSTRLDTQYF. In DNA form, the CDR3 reads TGTGCCAGCAGCGGATCGACCCGACTCGATACGCAGTATTTT.

The chain uses TRBV6-5 and TRBJ1-2; D unresolved. Trimming took off 6 bases at V and 2 bases at J, with 4 bases between the two ends. The CDR3 has 11 amino acids. CDR1 is MNHEY, CDR2 SVGAGI, per germline. In DNA form, the CDR3 reads TGTGCCAGCAGCGGGAACTATGGCTACACCTTC. It specifies CASSGNYGYTF.

The rearrangement joins TRBV5-1 to TRBJ2-1; no clear D gene. The V gene lost 4 bases and the J gene lost 9 bases, with 14 bases spanning the gap. In germline, CDR1 is SGHRS, CDR2 YFSETQ. The CDR3 consists of 13 residues. CDR3 residues: CASSLGYTGEQFF. The CDR3 DNA reads TGCGCCAGCAGCCTGGGTTATACGGGTGAGCAGTTCTTC.

V is TRBV19 and J is TRBJ2-3, with D unresolved. The CDR3 has 16 residues. V was clipped by 6 bases and J by 0 bases, with 16 bases between them. The germline gives CDR1 LNHDA, CDR2 SQIVND (reference sequence). In nucleotides, the CDR3 is TGTGCCAGTAGAGATTTCGGCGGCCCTAGCACAGATACGCAGTATTTT. Its protein is CASRDFGGPSTDTQYF.

This chain joins TRBV5-4 and TRBJ1-4; 7 bases match TRBD1. The V and J ends lost 4 bases and 6 bases, in that order; junction bases with no gene match: 3. CDR3 length equals 13 residues. Germline CDR1 SGHNT, CDR2 YYREEE (reference sequence). CDR3 sequence (DNA): TGTGCCAGCAGCCTCGGGACAGATGAAAAACTGTTTTTT. Its translation: CASSLGTDEKLFF.